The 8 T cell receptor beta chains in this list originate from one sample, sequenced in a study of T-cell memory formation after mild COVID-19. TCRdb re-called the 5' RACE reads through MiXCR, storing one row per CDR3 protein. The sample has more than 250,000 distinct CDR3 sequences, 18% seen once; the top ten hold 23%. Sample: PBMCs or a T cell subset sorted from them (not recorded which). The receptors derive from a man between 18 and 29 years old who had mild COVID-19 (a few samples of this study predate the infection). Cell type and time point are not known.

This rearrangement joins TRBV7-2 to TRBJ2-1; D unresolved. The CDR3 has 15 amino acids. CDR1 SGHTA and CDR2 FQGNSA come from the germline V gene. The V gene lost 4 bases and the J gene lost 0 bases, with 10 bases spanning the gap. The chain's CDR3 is CASSSDQSSYNEQFF. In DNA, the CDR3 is TGTGCCAGCAGCTCAGACCAGAGCTCCTACAATGAGCAGTTCTTC.

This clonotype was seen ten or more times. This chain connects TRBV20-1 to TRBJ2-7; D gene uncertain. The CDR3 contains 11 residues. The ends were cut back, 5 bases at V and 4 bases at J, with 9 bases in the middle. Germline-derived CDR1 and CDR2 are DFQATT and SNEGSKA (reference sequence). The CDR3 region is CSASPGYEQYV. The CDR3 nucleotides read TGCAGTGCTTCCCCAGGTTACGAGCAGTACGTC.

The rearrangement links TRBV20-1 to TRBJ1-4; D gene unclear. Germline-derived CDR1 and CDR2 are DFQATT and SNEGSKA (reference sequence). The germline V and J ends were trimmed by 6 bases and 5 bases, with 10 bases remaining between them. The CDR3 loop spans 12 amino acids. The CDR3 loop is CSAASSNEKLFF. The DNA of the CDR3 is TGCAGTGCCGCAAGTTCAAATGAAAAACTGTTTTTT.

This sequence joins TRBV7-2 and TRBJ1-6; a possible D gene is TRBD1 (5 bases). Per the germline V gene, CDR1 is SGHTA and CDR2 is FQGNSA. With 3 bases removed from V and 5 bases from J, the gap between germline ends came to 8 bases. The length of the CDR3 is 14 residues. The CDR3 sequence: CASSFRANNSPLHF. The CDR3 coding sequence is TGTGCCAGCAGCTTCAGGGCCAATAATTCACCCCTCCACTTT.

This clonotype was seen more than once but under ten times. In DNA form, the CDR3 reads TGTGCCAGCAGTTCCGGGACAGGGGTCGGGGCCATATATTTT. Amino acids: CASSSGTGVGAIYF. V usage is TRBV27 and J usage is TRBJ1-3; TRBD1 agrees at 10 bases. Germline values: CDR1 MNHEY, CDR2 SMNVEV (reference sequence). The V gene end was trimmed by 4 bases and the J gene end by 11 bases; junction bases not matched to a gene: 8. CDR3 size: 14 residues.

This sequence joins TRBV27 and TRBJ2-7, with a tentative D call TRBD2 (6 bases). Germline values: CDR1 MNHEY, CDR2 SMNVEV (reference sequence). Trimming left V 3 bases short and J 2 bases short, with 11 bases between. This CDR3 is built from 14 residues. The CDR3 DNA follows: TGTGCCAGCAGTTTCAGGAGGGCAGCCTACGAGCAGTACTTC. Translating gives CASSFRRAAYEQYF.

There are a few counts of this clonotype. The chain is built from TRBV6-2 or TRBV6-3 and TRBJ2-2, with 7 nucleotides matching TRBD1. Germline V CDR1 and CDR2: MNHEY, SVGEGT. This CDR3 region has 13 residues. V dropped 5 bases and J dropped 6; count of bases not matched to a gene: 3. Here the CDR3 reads CASSSRGPGELFF. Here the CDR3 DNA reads TGTGCCAGCAGTAGTAGGGGGCCCGGGGAGCTGTTTTTT.

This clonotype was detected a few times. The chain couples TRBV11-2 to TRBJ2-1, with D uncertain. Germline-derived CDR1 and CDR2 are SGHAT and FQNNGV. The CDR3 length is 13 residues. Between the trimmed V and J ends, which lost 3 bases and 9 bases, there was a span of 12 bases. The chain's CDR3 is CASSFTVQVEQFF. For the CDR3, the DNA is TGTGCCAGCAGCTTCACAGTACAAGTTGAGCAGTTCTTC.